This section outlines one T cell receptor (beta chain) sequence together with its context. What it binds is not known. This entry belongs to a study of CD8 T cell repertoires and HIV-1 epitope variants. Clones were read by immunoSEQ multiplex PCR, and TCRdb kept only the in-frame ones, dropping some. The table lists more than 4,000 clones, around 66% of them singletons. J gave up 1 base and V 8 bases, and 6 bases lay outside the gene matches. The germline CDR1 and CDR2 sequences are MDHEN and SYDVKM. CDR3 size: 15 residues. The source material was cultured CD8+ T cells derived from PBMCs. The source is a male donor with HIV. V gene TRBV28 combines with J gene TRBJ2-7, with 12 bases that match TRBD2. The CDR3 DNA is TGTGCCAGCCGGGGGACTAGCGGGCAATCCTACGAGCAGTACTTC. Protein sequence: CASRGTSGQSYEQYF.